This TCR beta chain was obtained from a study of T cell repertoires in cytomegalovirus infection. Trimming removed 6 bases from V and 3 bases from J, with 11 bases in between. CDR1 is ENHRY and CDR2 is SYGVKD in the germline V gene. The CDR3 runs to 14 residues. TCRdb called the reads again in MiXCR, with one record for every CDR3 protein. The sample shows around 550,000 distinct CDR3 sequences, 26% of them seen only once. The TCR originated in a human donor in good health (CMV status not recorded). Some clones in this sample may be carry-over from other donors' samples. V gene TRBV10-3 combines with J gene TRBJ1-4, with no clear D. Material: PBMCs. CDR3 sequence (DNA): TGTGCCATCAGATTGGACGCAGCTAATGAAAAACTGTTTTTT. It specifies CAIRLDAANEKLFF.